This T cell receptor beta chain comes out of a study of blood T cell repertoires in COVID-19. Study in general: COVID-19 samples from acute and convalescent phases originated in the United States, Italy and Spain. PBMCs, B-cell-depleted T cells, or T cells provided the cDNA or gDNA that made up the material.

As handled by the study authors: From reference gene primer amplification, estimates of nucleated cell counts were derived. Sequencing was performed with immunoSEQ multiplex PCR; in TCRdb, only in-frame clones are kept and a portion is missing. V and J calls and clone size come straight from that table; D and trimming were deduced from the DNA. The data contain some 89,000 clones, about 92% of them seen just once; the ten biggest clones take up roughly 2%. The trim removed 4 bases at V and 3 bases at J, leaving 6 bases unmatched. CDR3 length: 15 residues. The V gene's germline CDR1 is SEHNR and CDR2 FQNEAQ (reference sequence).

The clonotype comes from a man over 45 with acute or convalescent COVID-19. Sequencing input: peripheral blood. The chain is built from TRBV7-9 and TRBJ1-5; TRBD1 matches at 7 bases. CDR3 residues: CASSSGTDYNQPQHF. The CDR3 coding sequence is TGTGCCAGCAGCTCCGGGACAGATTACAATCAGCCCCAGCATTTT.